This T cell receptor beta chain comes out of a study of T-cell reconstitution after alpha-beta-depleted transplantation in children. The TCRbeta library incorporated unique molecular identifiers. TCRdb analysed the PCR reads with MiXCR anew, one entry per CDR3 protein. The sample holds fewer than 130,000 distinct CDR3 sequences, over 9% seen once. Germline V CDR1 and CDR2: MDHEN, SYDVKM. V was cut by 4 bases and J by 0 bases, with 16 bases left in between. The CDR3 is 16 residues long. This clonotype was counted many times. The sequences come from PBMCs from the stem cell graft donor, collected from the stem cell graft. The rearrangement uses TRBV28 and TRBJ2-7; D gene uncertain. The TCR originated in a human donor who donated a stem cell graft to a child with acute lymphoblastic leukemia. The CDR3 region has the DNA TGTGCCAGCAGTTCCCCGGGCTCCGAGGCCTCCTACGAGCAGTACTTC. Its protein product is CASSSPGSEASYEQYF.